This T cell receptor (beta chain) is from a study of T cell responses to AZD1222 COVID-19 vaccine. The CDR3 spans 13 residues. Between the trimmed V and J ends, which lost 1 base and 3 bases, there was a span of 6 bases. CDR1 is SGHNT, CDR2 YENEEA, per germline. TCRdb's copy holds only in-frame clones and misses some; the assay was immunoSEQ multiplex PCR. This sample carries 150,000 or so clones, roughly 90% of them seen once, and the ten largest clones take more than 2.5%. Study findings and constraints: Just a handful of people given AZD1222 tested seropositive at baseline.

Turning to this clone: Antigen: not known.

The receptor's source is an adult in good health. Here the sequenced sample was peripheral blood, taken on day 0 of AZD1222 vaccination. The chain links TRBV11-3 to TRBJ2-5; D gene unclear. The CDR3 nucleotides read TGTGCCAGCAGCTTAGCCTCTGAAGAGACCCAGTACTTC. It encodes CASSLASEETQYF.